This TCR beta chain emerged from a study of T-cell reconstitution after alpha-beta-depleted transplantation in children. CDR1 and CDR2 (germline): SNHLY, FYNNEI. This CDR3 has 13 amino acids. The V end was cut by 9 bases, the J end by 4 bases, with 16 bases between. Regarding the study as a whole: Where alpha-beta T cells came from about two months after transplant was reportedly several hundred expanded graft clones.

Concerning this clonotype: Its antigen is not known.

A library of TCRbeta sequences, prepared with unique molecular identifiers, was generated. TCRdb redid the calling of the PCR reads with MiXCR, one entry per CDR3 protein. The sample includes fewer than 350,000 distinct CDR3 sequences, about a tenth of them seen just once. The sequencing here drew on PBMCs, taken before TCRalphabeta/CD19-depleted stem cell transplant. This sequence was found in a boy less than two years old with acute myeloid leukemia, due to receive a stem cell transplant. The rearrangement uses TRBV2 and TRBJ2-7; perhaps TRBD1 as D (6 bases). CDR3 region: CASGQREGYEQYF. As DNA, the CDR3 is TGTGCCAGTGGACAGCGCGAAGGTTACGAGCAGTACTTC.